This T cell receptor (beta chain) was sequenced for a study of Ad26.COV2.S vaccination and SARS-CoV-2 variants (dated by TCRdb to the early 2020s). Context from the whole study: Vaccine-arm donors came from COV1001, a multicentre, randomized, double-blind, placebo-controlled phase I-IIa trial of Ad26.COV2.S in healthy adults. Ad26.COV2.S was administered intramuscularly at a dose of 5x10^10 or 1x10^11 viral particles, either as one shot or as two shots given 56 days apart. TCRbeta repertoire sequencing served as the tool for gauging how specific and how broad the SARS-CoV-2-reactive T cell receptors were following Ad26.COV2.S vaccination. A total of approximately 32 samples were included in the TCR-sequenced set, comprising around 19 Ad26.COV2.S vaccine recipients, 5 placebo recipients and 8 SARS-CoV-2 convalescent individuals. Participants in the trial were split at random into five groups of five each, receiving low-dose or high-dose Ad26.COV2.S once or twice, or else placebo on both occasions. Investigators remained blinded to trial group allocation during experiments and outcome assessment. Here is what the overall study found, with its caveats: It was noted by the authors that total T cell responses may have been underestimated by the TCR breadth and depth analyses. Vaccine and placebo recipients had similar non-spike TCR breadth, a finding consistent with the vaccine containing only spike. After vaccination, substantial breadth of spike-specific CD8+ and CD4+ T cell responses was reported. Comparing responses between vaccine doses or regimens was not something the study was powered to do. Compared with placebo recipients, Ad26.COV2.S recipients showed higher spike-specific TCR breadth (P = 0.0014).

TCRbeta CDR3 regions were sequenced with the immunoSEQ Assay. After extraction, genomic DNA underwent amplification by bias-controlled multiplex PCR, followed by high-throughput sequencing. In the authors' own workflow: To quantify the absolute abundance of each unique TCRbeta CDR3 region, sequences were collapsed and filtered. T cell fraction was estimated by normalizing TCRbeta template counts to usable DNA, with usable DNA measured through amplification of reference genes found in all nucleated cells. Repertoire TCRs were annotated as SARS-CoV-2-specific by exact matching of V gene, CDR3 amino acid sequence and J gene to a known reactive TCR set. The reference SARS-CoV-2 TCR set was obtained from MIRA and was filtered for enrichment in COVID-19-positive ImmuneCODE repertoires, whereby public or cross-reactive TCRs were removed. Drawing on the MIRA antigens, annotated TCRs were analysed further at the level of specific ORF or position within ORF. Depth was the summed frequency of annotated unique rearrangements, while breadth was defined as annotated unique rearrangements over total unique productive rearrangements. Two-sided Wilcoxon rank-sum tests were applied when comparing TCR breadth between groups. This immuneACCESS table, as held by TCRdb, lists in-frame sequences with V and J called but not all clones. Of the missing ones, under half trace to an unresolved V gene in checked studies; the others have no known cause. V and J calls and clone size are as listed in that table; D and trimming were resolved from the DNA. For this sample there are 250,000 or so clones; around 88% appear just once. The ten largest clones represent less than 3% of the sample.

The label giving this sample's treatment or condition can be read as: roughly 19 received Ad26.COV2.S at low or high dose, single or two shots; 5 received placebo; per-sample allocation not given. Repertoires of vaccine and placebo recipients were sequenced from samples collected on day 63 after the first injection. Between 29 July and 7 August 2020, Cohort 1b enrolled about two dozen adults aged 18-55 years at one site in Boston, USA. Ad26.COV2.S was a replication-incompetent adenovirus type 26 vector expressing a prefusion-stabilized SARS-CoV-2 spike protein from the original Wuhan strain. V and J lose 4 bases and 3 bases, and a span of 19 bases separates them. From the germline V gene, CDR1 is SGDLS and CDR2 is YYNGEE. Including the terminal cysteine and phenylalanine, the CDR3 comprises 16 residues. CDR3 DNA only is kept here, 48 bases in frame from base 1. On this clone itself: The antigen it binds to is not known. No qualities accompany the bases; no much larger clone lies one base away.

This chain is built from TRBV9 and TRBJ1-2; too little of a D gene remains to name it. The sequence was obtained from a person between 18 and 59 years old who received the Ad26.COV2.S COVID-19 vaccine or a placebo. Here the sequenced sample was peripheral blood, taken in a trial of Ad26.COV2.S vaccine versus placebo. The encoded CDR3 is CASSPEEGRYYYGYTF. The sequence in DNA is TGTGCCAGCAGCCCGGAGGAGGGTAGATATTACTATGGCTACACCTTC.